This T cell receptor beta chain is from a study of cytomegalovirus exposure and HLA in healthy donors (dated by TCRdb to the late 2010s). For the study in its entirety: In an earlier analysis of some 610 of the donors, 276 Gb of sequence data and 117 million unique TCR beta sequences from roughly 190 million T cells were reported. About 280 gigabases of sequencing data and around 80 million unique TCR sequences made up an early release that covered nearly 650 HLA-typed donors. Of the approximately 370 genotyped donors, 80% to 90% were placed in the genetic ancestry cluster associated with self-reported Caucasian donors. The study was designed to test whether signatures of past pathogen exposure could be identified by cataloging public T cell receptors. The T cell repertoires of 666 subjects were profiled by immunosequencing and related to cytomegalovirus serostatus. In addition to the first cohort of 666 subjects, a separate validation cohort of around 110 different subjects was used. To predict cytomegalovirus infection status, the study combined high-throughput TCR immunosequencing, statistical association of individual TCRs with disease status, and machine learning. In a later analysis, previously published TCR beta repertoires from roughly 710 donors were re-analyzed and high-resolution HLA genotyping was added so that TCR occurrence patterns could be studied. The later analysis used no new phenotypic data to find candidate immune exposures, relying instead on TCR beta sequences and their occurrence across donors. An earlier analysis of some 500 of the donors used high-throughput TCR beta sequencing to judge whether each TCR beta V gene segment behaved as functional or pseudogenic. Donor age, sex, ethnicity and CMV serostatus were collected together with the repertoire data. A later genetic analysis used genome-wide SNP genotypes for about 55% of the 666 donors, treating that subset as a discovery cohort. All discovery cohort repertoires had been generated using a single sequencing platform. Both class I and class II loci were covered by HLA typing, at four-digit resolution. The number of donors typed differed by locus, with 629-630 for A, B, C, DRB1 and DQB1, 522 for DQA1, approximately 580 for DPA1, and some 440 for DPB1. Roughly 5 DR-DQ haplotypes were handled as single units for association and clustering, since linkage in the cohort was strong. Across approximately 400 genotyped donors of the cohort, an average of roughly 230,000 unique TCR beta nucleotide sequences per donor were sequenced, and around 19% of those sequences were non-productive.

The library was generated by the immunoSEQ multiplex PCR assay. For the multiplex PCR, a mixture combining 60 forward primers for TCR Vbeta segments and 13 reverse primers for TCR Jbeta segments was used. Amplification of the CDR3 region of rearranged TCR beta genes was performed with a multiplex PCR assay on genomic DNA. Amplified TCR beta libraries were sequenced as 87-base-pair reads on the Illumina HiSeq System. As for the original processing: In a later analysis, 70 million to 95 million unique TCR beta chains were counted across the 650 to 700 repertoires, and roughly 9.9 million of these chains were shared by at least two donors. A nearest-neighbor algorithm error-corrected the raw reads and collapsed the reads into unique sequences, merging closely related sequences to remove PCR and sequencing errors. To assign V, D and J gene segments, CDR3 sequences were aligned to IMGT reference sequences. Each retained sequence needed at least a six-nucleotide match to both a V gene segment and a J gene segment. Rearrangements were classified as productive when the CDR3 lacked stop codons and remained in frame with V and J, and all other rearrangements were classified as non-productive. CDR3 was defined according to IMGT convention as the region running from the second conserved V-encoded cysteine to the conserved J-encoded phenylalanine. The earlier analysis of about 590 of the donors excluded sequences that lacked an unambiguous match to a single V gene segment. An earlier analysis of a few hundred of the donors called V segments functional above 56.7% productive rearrangements and segregating when the between-donor standard deviation exceeded 5%. A statistical classification framework was developed to diagnose cytomegalovirus status using the catalog of TCR beta chain sequences. In a later analysis, V and J genes were assigned by comparing TCR nucleotide sequences against IMGT/GENE-DB human TR gene sequences. A later analysis assigned CDR3 sequences and most-parsimonious VDJ recombination scenarios with the TCRdist pipeline. In a later analysis, each TCR beta chain was defined by its CDR3 amino acid sequence together with its V-gene family, and reads without a unique V-gene family were excluded. As a way to deal with suspected cross-contamination and a sequencing artifact, a later analysis dropped 450 to 600 nucleotide sequences that were highly shared and had low generation probability. A later analysis calculated a clonal expansion index for each public chain from normalized within-repertoire ranks of inferred template counts. In a later analysis, generation probabilities were computed with a VDJ recombination model fitted to out-of-frame rearrangements, and the resulting probabilities were checked against IGoR. In a later analysis, hypergeometric tests were used to score TCR-TCR, TCR-HLA and TCR-CMV co-occurrence, with a repertoire-size bias correction applied to TCR pairs. False discovery rates were estimated in a later analysis by permuting HLA or CMV assignments 20 times. In a later analysis, co-occurring TCRs were grouped with DBSCAN, and TCRdist sequence similarity was added when clustering was performed within HLA-allele-positive subsets. Repertoires with fewer than 30,000 or more than 120,000 public chains were left out of co-occurrence clustering, as were five repertoires with anomalous nucleotide sharing. Not all clones reach the TCRdb copy of this immuneACCESS table, which keeps in-frame sequences only. Checked studies attribute under half of the gap to unresolved V genes and leave the rest unexplained. For V, J and clone size, that table is used; D and trimming come from the DNA. The sample records more than 150,000 clones, more than 75% of which are singletons. The leading ten clones occupy 0.2% to 0.3% of the sample.

From its cysteine to its phenylalanine, the CDR3 spans 16 amino acids. CDR3 DNA is the only sequence kept; it has 48 bases, read in frame from the first base. CDR1 MGHRA and CDR2 YSYEKL are derived from the germline V gene. Unmatched junction bases come to 13, with V trimmed by 4 bases and J by 4 bases. Here is what the overall study found, with its caveats: In vitro tests confirmed that three of the cytomegalovirus-associated TCR beta chains recognize cytomegalovirus antigens. In a later analysis, TCR association rates were found to vary across HLA loci, with the most associated TCRs seen for DRB1 alleles and the fewest for HLA-C alleles. Across donors, most TCR sequences were observed very rarely, whereas some public TCRs were present in many individuals. The presence/absence analyses assumed that sequencing depth was roughly uniform across donors, and that assumption may not be true. Correlated functional status among segregating V segments might be attributable to linkage disequilibrium, but an unknown experimental factor could not be ruled out. The cohort was sequenced for TCR beta chains only, and without alpha or paired-chain data the features that could be detected were limited. According to a later analysis, most CMV-associated TCR beta chains appeared to be HLA-restricted, and the HLA associations seemed to be driven largely by CMV exposure. Compared with equally common non-associated chains, HLA-associated TCR beta chains in a later analysis were more clonally expanded and had lower generation probabilities. A total of 164 TCR beta chains were listed by the study as associated with cytomegalovirus. When HLA alleles, especially DR and DQ, strongly co-occurred, TCR associations were difficult to assign to individual alleles. The earlier analysis of 587 of the donors excluded around 17 rarely observed V segments, including chromosome 9 orphons, because counts were too low. A later analysis associated approximately 17,000 TCR beta sequences with specific HLA alleles at a false discovery rate of 0.05. An association between a missense DCLRE1C variant and V-gene and J-gene trimming of TCR beta chains was found in a later genetic analysis and replicated in an independent cohort. In a later analysis, several top co-occurrence clusters were reported to appear linked to parvovirus B19, influenza, CMV and Epstein-Barr virus. A cluster of highly shared sequence variants was judged likely to represent a technical artifact of the sequencing pipeline. Because some donors lacked HLA typing at each locus, the association tests relied only on the typed subset. In both the original and validation cohorts, the classifier was reported to diagnose cytomegalovirus status with high specificity and sensitivity. CMV serostatus was the only immune exposure information available for the cohort. According to the authors, the approach could potentially be generalized to other disease states and immunological phenotypes. In an earlier analysis of some 500 of the donors, most TCR beta V segments were observed in productive rearrangements about 87% or about 30% of the time, broadly matching IMGT annotations. Because the 87-base-pair reads could not distinguish some IMGT-functional V segments, including TRBV6-2 and TRBV6-3, those segments were excluded. According to a later genetic analysis, donors in an Asian-associated ancestry cluster had fewer N-insertions in productive TCRs than the roughly 700-donor mean. A further reported finding was that TCR beta sequences accurately predicted the HLA-A and HLA-B alleles for most subjects in the first cohort.

The cohort comprised hundreds of healthy bone marrow donors. At the time of sampling, every cohort member was nominally healthy, though immune exposures that went unrecorded were likely present. The donor was CMV seronegative and belonged to the group of under 400 seronegative cohort members. A peripheral blood sample was collected from each donor, and TCR beta sequencing was performed on peripheral blood mononuclear cells. The Qiagen DNeasy Blood Extraction Kit was used to extract genomic DNA from the blood cell samples. A note on this clone: Its recognized antigen is unknown. No much larger clone is present one base from it, and per-base qualities are unavailable.

The sequence links TRBV4-1 to TRBJ2-7, with 7 central nucleotides matching TRBD2. This clonotype was obtained from a girl younger than two in good health and CMV-seronegative. Sequencing was performed on PBMCs. The DNA is TGCGCCAGCAGCCTTTTTTACCGGGAGGAGCTGTACGAGCAGTACTTC. Its coded protein is CASSLFYREELYEQYF.